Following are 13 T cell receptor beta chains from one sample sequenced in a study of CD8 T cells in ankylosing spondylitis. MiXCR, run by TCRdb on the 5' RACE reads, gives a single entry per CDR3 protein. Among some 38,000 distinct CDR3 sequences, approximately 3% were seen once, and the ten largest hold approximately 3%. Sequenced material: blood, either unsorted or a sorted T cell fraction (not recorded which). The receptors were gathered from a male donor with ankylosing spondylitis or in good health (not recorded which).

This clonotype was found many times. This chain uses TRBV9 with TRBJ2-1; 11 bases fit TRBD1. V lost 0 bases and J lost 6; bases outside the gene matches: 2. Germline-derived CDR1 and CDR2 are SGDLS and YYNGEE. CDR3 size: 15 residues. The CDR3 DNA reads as TGTGCCAGCAGCGTAGGGGACAGGGGGTTCAATGAGCAGTTCTTC. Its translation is CASSVGDRGFNEQFF.

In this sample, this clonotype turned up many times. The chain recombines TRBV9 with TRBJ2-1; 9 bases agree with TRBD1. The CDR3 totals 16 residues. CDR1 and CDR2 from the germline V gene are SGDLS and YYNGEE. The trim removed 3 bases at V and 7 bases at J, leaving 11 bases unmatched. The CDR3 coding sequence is TGTGCCAGCAGCGCGGACAGGGGACGTTCGGGAAATGAGCAGTTCTTC. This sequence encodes CASSADRGRSGNEQFF.

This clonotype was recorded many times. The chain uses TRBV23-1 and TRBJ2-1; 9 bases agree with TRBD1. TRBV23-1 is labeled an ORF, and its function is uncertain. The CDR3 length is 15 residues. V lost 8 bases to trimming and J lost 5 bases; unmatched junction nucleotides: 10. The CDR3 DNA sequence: TGCGCCAGCGGGGGGGGGACAGGGACCCACAATGAGCAGTTCTTC. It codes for CASGGGTGTHNEQFF.

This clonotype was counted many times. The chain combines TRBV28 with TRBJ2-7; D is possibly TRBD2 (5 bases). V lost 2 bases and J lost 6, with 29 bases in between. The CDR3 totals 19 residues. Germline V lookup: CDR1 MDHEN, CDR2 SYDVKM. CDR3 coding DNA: TGTGCCAGCAGTTTAAGGGTGCGTTTAGATGAGTTGGGAGTTGTCGAGCAGTACGTC. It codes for CASSLRVRLDELGVVEQYV.

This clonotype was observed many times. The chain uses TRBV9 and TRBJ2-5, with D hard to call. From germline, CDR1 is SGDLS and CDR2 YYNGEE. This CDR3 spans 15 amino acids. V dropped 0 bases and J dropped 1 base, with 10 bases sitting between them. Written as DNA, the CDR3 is TGTGCCAGCAGCGTAGGAGCCGGAACCCAAGAGACCCAGTACTTC. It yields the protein CASSVGAGTQETQYF.

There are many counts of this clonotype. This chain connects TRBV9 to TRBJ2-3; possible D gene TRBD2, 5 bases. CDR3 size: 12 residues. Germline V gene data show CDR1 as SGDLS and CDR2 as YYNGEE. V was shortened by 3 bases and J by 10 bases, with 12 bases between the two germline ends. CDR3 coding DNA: TGTGCCAGCAGCGGCACAGACGGGGCGCAGTATTTT. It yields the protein CASSGTDGAQYF.

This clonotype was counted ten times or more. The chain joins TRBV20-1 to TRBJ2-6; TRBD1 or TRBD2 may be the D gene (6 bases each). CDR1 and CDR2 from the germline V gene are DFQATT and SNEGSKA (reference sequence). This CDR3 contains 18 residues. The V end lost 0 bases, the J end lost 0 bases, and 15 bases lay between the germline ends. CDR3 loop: CSARDGGRGVSGANVLTF. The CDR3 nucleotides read TGCAGTGCTAGAGATGGGGGGCGCGGCGTCTCTGGGGCCAACGTCCTGACTTTC.

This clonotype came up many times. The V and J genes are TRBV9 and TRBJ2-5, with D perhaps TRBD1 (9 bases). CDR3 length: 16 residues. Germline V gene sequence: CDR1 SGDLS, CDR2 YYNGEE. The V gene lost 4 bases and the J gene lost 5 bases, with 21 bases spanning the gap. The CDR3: CASSPRGGQGLETQYF. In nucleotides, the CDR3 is TGTGCCAGCAGCCCCCGGGGGGGACAGGGTTTGGAGACCCAGTACTTC.

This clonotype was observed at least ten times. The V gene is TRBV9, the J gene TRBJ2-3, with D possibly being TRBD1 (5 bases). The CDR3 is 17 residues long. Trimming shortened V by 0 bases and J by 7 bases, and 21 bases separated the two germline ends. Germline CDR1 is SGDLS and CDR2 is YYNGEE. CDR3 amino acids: CASSVDPDRRGTYTQYF. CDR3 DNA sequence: TGTGCCAGCAGCGTAGACCCCGATAGAAGGGGCACGTATACGCAGTATTTT.

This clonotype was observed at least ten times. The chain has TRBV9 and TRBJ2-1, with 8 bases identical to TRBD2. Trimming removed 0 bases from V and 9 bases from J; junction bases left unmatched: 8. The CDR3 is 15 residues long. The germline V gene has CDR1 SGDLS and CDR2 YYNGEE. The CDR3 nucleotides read TGTGCCAGCAGCGTAGAGGTGGCCGGGAGGGGTGAGCAGTTCTTC. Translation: CASSVEVAGRGEQFF. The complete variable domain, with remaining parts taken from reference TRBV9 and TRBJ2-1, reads DSGVTQTPKHLITATGQRVTLRCSPRSGDLSVYWYQQSLDQGLQFLIQYYNGEERAKGNILERFSAQQFPDLHSELNLSSLELGDSALYFCASSVEVAGRGEQFFGPGTRLTVL.

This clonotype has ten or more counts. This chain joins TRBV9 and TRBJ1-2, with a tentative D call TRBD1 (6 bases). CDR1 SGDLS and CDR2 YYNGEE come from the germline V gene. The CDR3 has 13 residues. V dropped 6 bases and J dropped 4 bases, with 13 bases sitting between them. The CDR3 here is CASNPGQAYGYTF. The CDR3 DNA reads TGTGCCAGCAACCCGGGACAAGCCTATGGCTACACCTTC.

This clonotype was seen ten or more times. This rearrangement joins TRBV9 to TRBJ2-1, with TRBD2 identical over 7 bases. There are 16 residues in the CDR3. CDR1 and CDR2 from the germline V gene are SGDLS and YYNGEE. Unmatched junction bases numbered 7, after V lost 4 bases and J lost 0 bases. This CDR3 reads CASSFPSGASYNEQFF. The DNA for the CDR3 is TGTGCCAGCAGCTTCCCGAGCGGGGCCTCCTACAATGAGCAGTTCTTC.

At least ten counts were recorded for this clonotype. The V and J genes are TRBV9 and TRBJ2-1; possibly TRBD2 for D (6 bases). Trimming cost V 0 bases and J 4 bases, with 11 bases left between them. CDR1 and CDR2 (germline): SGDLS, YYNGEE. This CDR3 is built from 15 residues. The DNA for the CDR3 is TGTGCCAGCAGCGTAGGGGGACTTATATACAATGAGCAGTTCTTC. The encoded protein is CASSVGGLIYNEQFF.